This TCR beta chain derives from a study of cytomegalovirus exposure and HLA in healthy donors. Germline-derived CDR1 and CDR2 are MNHEY and SVGAGI. Trimming left V 2 bases short and J 0 bases short, with 8 bases between. The CDR3 loop spans 15 amino acids. PCR was performed using 60 Vbeta and 13 Jbeta primers. This table comes from immunoSEQ multiplex PCR, and its TCRdb copy is limited to in-frame clones, with some not included. The table lists approximately 160,000 clones, roughly four fifths of them singletons. This clone was observed once. Sequencing used PBMCs. V is TRBV6-5 and J is TRBJ1-3; possibly TRBD1 for D (5 bases). This TCR was sampled from a female donor in good health and CMV-seronegative. CDR3 protein: CASSYMGLSGNTIYF. CDR3 nucleotide sequence: TGTGCCAGCAGTTACATGGGGCTCTCTGGAAACACCATATATTTT.